These 16 T cell receptor beta chains were all obtained from the same sample, sequenced in a study of T cells after posttransplantation cyclophosphamide. Treatment was busulfan-fludarabine conditioning, a marrow graft, and cyclophosphamide on days +3 and +4. Measured with immunoSEQ multiplex PCR; TCRdb has only the in-frame clones, and not every one. Sampling found some 18,000 clones, none seen once. The source was PBMCs, collected after allogeneic stem cell transplant with posttransplant cyclophosphamide. These receptors were taken from a female patient in her 30s who received an allogeneic stem cell transplant from a related donor, was CMV-positive, and had no GVHD. The T cells may come from the graft donor.

At least ten counts were recorded for this clone. V and J are TRBV27 and TRBJ1-2, with TRBD1 matching 8 bases. This CDR3 has 15 residues. From germline, CDR1 is MNHEY and CDR2 SMNVEV (reference sequence). J was trimmed by 4 bases and V by 6 bases; bases with no gene match: 10. This chain's CDR3 is CASSPGQGGGYGYTF. CDR3 DNA: TGTGCCAGCAGCCCTGGACAGGGCGGGGGCTATGGCTACACCTTC.

This clone was counted at least ten times. The V and J genes are TRBV6-1 and TRBJ1-1; D gene uncertain. Germline CDR1 reads MNHNS; CDR2 reads SASEGT. Trimming stripped 7 bases from V and 10 bases from J, with 10 bases between. This CDR3 has 10 residues. The CDR3 loop reads CASIQVRAFF. The CDR3 DNA reads as TGTGCCAGCATTCAGGTCCGAGCTTTCTTT.

There are many counts of this clone. The chain combines TRBV10-3 with TRBJ1-6; TRBD1 agrees at 9 bases. Trimming removed 9 bases from V and 5 bases from J; junction bases left unmatched: 8. CDR1 ENHRY and CDR2 SYGVKD come from the germline V gene. The CDR3 extends over 15 amino acids. For the CDR3, the DNA is TGTGCCATTAGATCGACAGGGGGGGATAATTCACCCCTCCACTTT. Translating it yields CAIRSTGGDNSPLHF.

This clone was seen at least ten times. J is TRBJ1-2 and V is TRBV6-6; 8 bases line up with TRBD1. The CDR3 is made up of 13 amino acids. The V gene's germline CDR1 is MNHNY and CDR2 SVGAGI (reference sequence). Losses at the gene ends were 10 bases for V and 1 base for J; bases not matched to a gene: 5. CDR3 region: CATEQGGNYGYTF. Here the CDR3 DNA reads TGTGCCACCGAACAGGGGGGTAACTATGGCTACACCTTC.

This clone appeared many times. The rearrangement uses TRBV2 and TRBJ1-1; D remains unclear. Germline V gene data show CDR1 as SNHLY and CDR2 as FYNNEI. The CDR3 sequence is 15 residues long. V was cut by 0 bases and J by 4 bases, with 12 bases left in between. The CDR3 coding sequence is TGTGCCAGCAGTGAAGCCGTCCCCCGGTTCACTGAAGCTTTCTTT. As protein: CASSEAVPRFTEAFF.

This clone was observed many times. The chain combines TRBV5-1 with TRBJ2-2, with 8 bases fitting TRBD2. The CDR3 is 15 residues long. Germline loops: CDR1 SGHRS, CDR2 YFSETQ. V shed 2 bases and J 3 bases; nucleotides not matched to a gene: 3. CDR3 sequence (DNA): TGCGCCAGCAGCTTTCGAGCGGGGGACACCGGGGAGCTGTTTTTT. Amino acids: CASSFRAGDTGELFF.

This clone occurred many times. CDR3 residues: CASTSFSYNEQFF. Here the CDR3 DNA reads TGTGCCAGCACCTCCTTCTCCTACAATGAGCAGTTCTTC. The chain links TRBV7-9 to TRBJ2-1, with no clear D. CDR1 is SEHNR and CDR2 is FQNEAQ in the germline V gene (reference sequence). This CDR3 comprises 13 residues. V lost 7 bases, J lost 0 bases, and 7 bases lay in between.

At least ten counts were recorded for this clone. The CDR3 sequence is CASSVRQAYEQYF. DNA for the CDR3: TGCGCCAGCAGTGTTCGGCAGGCCTACGAGCAGTACTTC. This chain links TRBV10-2 with TRBJ2-7; no clear D. Germline CDR1 and CDR2: WSHSY and SAAADI. The CDR3 is made up of 13 amino acids. Trimming cost V 4 bases and J 2 bases, with 9 bases left between them.

This clone was picked up many times. This sequence joins TRBV2 and TRBJ2-7; 7 nucleotides match TRBD1. The CDR3 is made up of 17 amino acids. V was pared by 4 bases and J by 0 bases, with 12 bases of the junction left unmatched. CDR1 is SNHLY, CDR2 FYNNEI, per germline. This CDR3 reads CASSASGQEPSSYEQYF. CDR3 DNA sequence: TGTGCCAGCAGTGCCTCCGGACAGGAGCCAAGCTCCTACGAGCAGTACTTC.

This clone was recorded at least ten times. The rearrangement links TRBV4-2 to TRBJ1-1; TRBD1 might be the D (5 bases). The CDR3 contains 15 residues. With 1 base removed from V and 4 bases from J, the gap between germline ends came to 13 bases. In germline, CDR1 is LGHNA, CDR2 YNFKEQ. The CDR3 DNA sequence: TGTGCCAGCAGCCAAGTGGGGGAGGGAGGCACTGAAGCTTTCTTT. Amino acids: CASSQVGEGGTEAFF.

This clone appeared many times. The chain uses TRBV27 and TRBJ1-2; the match to TRBD1 covers 8 bases. Germline CDR1 reads MNHEY; CDR2 reads SMNVEV (reference sequence). This CDR3 is 17 amino acids long. The V and J ends lost 3 bases and 0 bases, in that order; junction bases with no gene match: 9. CDR3 protein: CASSFAGGGVANYGYTF. CDR3 nucleotide sequence: TGTGCCAGCAGTTTCGCAGGGGGCGGGGTAGCTAACTATGGCTACACCTTC.

This clone has ten or more counts. The chain carries TRBV13 and TRBJ1-6; TRBD1 aligns across 8 bases. The length of the CDR3 is 15 residues. Germline V CDR1 and CDR2: PRHDT, FYEKMQ (reference sequence). Germline trimming cut 4 bases from V and 10 bases from J; bases unmatched to any gene: 9. CDR3 sequence: CASSYSQGAVSPLHF. The CDR3 coding sequence is TGTGCCAGCAGCTATAGCCAGGGGGCGGTATCACCCCTCCACTTT.

This clone appeared many times. In DNA, the CDR3 is TGCGCCAGCAGCTCACTCTATGACTATGGCTACACCTTC. Translating gives CASSSLYDYGYTF. The V gene is TRBV5-1, the J gene TRBJ1-2; D not resolved. Trimming shortened V by 3 bases and J by 3 bases, and 9 bases separated the two germline ends. In germline, CDR1 is SGHRS, CDR2 YFSETQ. The CDR3 covers 13 residues.

This clone has ten or more counts. This rearrangement joins TRBV11-2 to TRBJ2-2; unclear D gene. Looked up from germline, CDR1 is SGHAT and CDR2 is FQNNGV. Trimming removed 2 bases from V and 4 bases from J, with 8 bases in between. The CDR3 covers 14 residues. The CDR3 DNA reads TGTGCCAGCAGCTTAAGCAGGTCCACCGGGGAGCTGTTTTTT. Translation: CASSLSRSTGELFF.

This clone occurred many times. The gene calls are TRBV28 and TRBJ1-1, with 8 bases aligning to TRBD1. Trimming took 3 bases from V and 1 from J; bases not matched to a gene: 4. Looked up from germline, CDR1 is MDHEN and CDR2 is SYDVKM. CDR3 length: 15 residues. CDR3 loop: CASSFHRGKNTEAFF. In DNA form, the CDR3 reads TGTGCCAGCAGTTTTCACAGGGGGAAGAACACTGAAGCTTTCTTT.

This clone has ten or more counts. The gene calls are TRBV9 and TRBJ2-3; TRBD2 matches 8 bases. This CDR3 comprises 15 residues. V gave up 0 bases and J gave up 3 bases; unmatched junction bases: 3. Germline V lookup: CDR1 SGDLS, CDR2 YYNGEE. The CDR3 nucleotides read TGTGCCAGCAGCGTAGTTGGGACTAGTACAGATACGCAGTATTTT. Translating gives CASSVVGTSTDTQYF.